This record looks at one T cell receptor beta chain sequence and its context. Its specificity is unknown. Profiling relied on immunoSEQ multiplex PCR, and the TCRdb table lists in-frame clones only, not all of them. The sample has around 2.5 million clones, over 85% seen once; the top ten hold roughly 0.39%. The data derive from a study of shared clonotypes between healthy human individuals. Healthy HIV-negative adults without recent acute infections or vaccinations served as donors. Points from the study as a whole: Relative to their counterparts shared across all four donors, non-shared clonotypes exhibited diminished generation probabilities.

Between the trimmed V and J ends, which lost 5 bases and 6 bases, there was a span of 14 bases. CDR1 SGHVS and CDR2 FQNEAQ come from the germline V gene. The CDR3 length is 14 residues. V gene TRBV7-8 combines with J gene TRBJ2-1; TRBD2 is a possible D gene (5 bases). The TCR sequence derives from a man aged 18 to 29 in good health. Some clones in this sample may be carry-over from other donors' samples. Material: naive CD4+ T cells from PBMCs. Subset reported: CD45RA+ positively selected. CDR3 sequence reads: CASSPRGATNEQFF. The DNA of the CDR3 is TGTGCCAGCAGCCCCCGGGGAGCTACCAATGAGCAGTTCTTC.